The entry that follows covers one TCR beta chain sequence. Sequencing used immunoSEQ multiplex PCR; TCRdb keeps in-frame clones, though not all of them. The table lists 30,000 to 35,000 clones, 55% to 80% of them singletons. The data were taken from a study of T cells in tumors after PD-1 blockade. Germline CDR1 and CDR2: GTSNPN and SVGIG (reference sequence). This CDR3 comprises 19 residues. J lost 3 bases, V lost 3 bases, and 18 bases had no gene match. The rearrangement links TRBV30 to TRBJ1-3; 9 bases align to TRBD1. Material: PBMCs, obtained after anti-PD-1 treatment. The TCR comes from a human donor with basal cell carcinoma. CDR3 in amino acids: CAWSSVTGTGIHFGNTIYF. CDR3 DNA: TGTGCCTGGAGCTCCGTAACCGGGACAGGGATCCATTTTGGAAACACCATATATTTT.